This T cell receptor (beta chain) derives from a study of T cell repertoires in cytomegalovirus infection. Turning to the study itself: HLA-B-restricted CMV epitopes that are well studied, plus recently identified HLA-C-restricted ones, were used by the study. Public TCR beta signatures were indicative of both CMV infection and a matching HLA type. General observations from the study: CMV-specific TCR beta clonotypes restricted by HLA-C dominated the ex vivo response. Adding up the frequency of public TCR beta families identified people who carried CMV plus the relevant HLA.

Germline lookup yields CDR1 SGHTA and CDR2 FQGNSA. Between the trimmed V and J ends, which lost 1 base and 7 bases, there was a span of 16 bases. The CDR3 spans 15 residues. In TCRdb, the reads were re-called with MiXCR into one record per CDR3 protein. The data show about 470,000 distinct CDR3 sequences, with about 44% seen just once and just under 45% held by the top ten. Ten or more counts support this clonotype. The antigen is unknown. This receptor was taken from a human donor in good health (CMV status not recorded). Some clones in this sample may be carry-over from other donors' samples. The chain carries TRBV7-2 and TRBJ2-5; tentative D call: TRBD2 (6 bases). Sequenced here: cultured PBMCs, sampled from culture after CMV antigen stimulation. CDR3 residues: CASSLVFVHGGTQYF. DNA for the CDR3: TGTGCCAGCAGCTTAGTTTTTGTCCACGGGGGGACCCAGTACTTC.